This entry is about one TCR beta chain. Its antigen is not identified. 5'RACE, which relied on constant-segment primers, yielded TCR alpha and TCR beta cDNA libraries carrying sample barcodes and UMIs. TCRdb processed the 5' RACE reads anew with MiXCR; each CDR3 protein has one entry. Among approximately 150,000 distinct CDR3 sequences listed, approximately 15% were seen once. Germline V lookup: CDR1 DFQATT, CDR2 SNEGSKA (reference sequence). The CDR3 totals 12 residues. Trimming took off 4 bases at V and 4 bases at J, with 10 bases between the two ends. The data are from a study of T-cell memory formation after mild COVID-19. Whole-study findings and limits: Some SARS-CoV-2-responding clones were already detected in memory before infection. Contracting CD8+ clones were enriched in EMRA, CD4+ mainly in CM and EM. A second wave of clones peaked on day 37, and their SARS-CoV-2 specificity went unconfirmed.

V gene TRBV20-1 combines with J gene TRBJ1-2; no firm D call. Sample: PBMCs or a T cell subset sorted from them (not recorded which). This TCR was sampled from an adult woman who had mild COVID-19 (a few samples of this study predate the infection). Cell type and time point are not known. CDR3 protein: CSATGTSYGYTF. In DNA, the CDR3 is TGCAGTGCTACTGGCACAAGCTATGGCTACACCTTC.